These 17 T cell receptor beta chains share one sample of origin, sequenced in a study of shared clonotypes between healthy human individuals. Repertoires were generated with immunoSEQ multiplex PCR, while TCRdb's copy carries only in-frame clones and drops some. The table lists some 1,100,000 clones, about four fifths of them singletons. Input material: memory CD4+ T cells from PBMCs. Sample subset: CD45RA-negative fraction. These receptors were taken from a man in his late teens or twenties in good health. Some clones in this sample may be carry-over from other donors' samples.

The chain employs TRBV11-1 and TRBJ2-5; TRBD1 is a possible D gene (6 bases). Germline CDR1 reads SGHAT; CDR2 reads FQDESV (reference sequence). V was cut by 4 bases and J by 2 bases, with 11 bases left in between. This CDR3 contains 14 residues. Here the CDR3 reads CASSSAGVQETQYF. The CDR3 DNA reads as TGTGCCAGCAGCTCAGCAGGGGTGCAAGAGACCCAGTACTTC.

As concerns this clone: This may be a read error: a much more frequent sequence differs by one nucleotide. Within the sample, other DNA sequences also encode this same CDR3. The CDR3 DNA reads TGTGCCAGCAGTTTGACAGGGAACACTGAAGCTTTCTTT. Translating it yields CASSLTGNTEAFF. The J gene is TRBJ1-1, the V gene TRBV28, with D tentatively TRBD1 (6 bases). The CDR3 contains 13 residues. Trimming took off 3 bases at V and 1 base at J, with 6 bases between the two ends. CDR1 and CDR2 from the germline V gene are MDHEN and SYDVKM.

The chain recombines TRBV30 with TRBJ2-3, with D perhaps TRBD2 (5 bases). This CDR3 region has 13 residues. Germline CDR1 and CDR2: GTSNPN and SVGIG (reference sequence). V shed 1 base and J shed 5 bases, with 10 bases lying between them. CDR3: CAWSGRSGDTQYF. The CDR3, as DNA: TGTGCCTGGAGTGGGCGGAGCGGAGATACGCAGTATTTT.

The chain combines TRBV5-6 with TRBJ2-1; no clear D gene. V lost 2 bases, J lost 7 bases, and 13 bases lay in between. Germline lookup yields CDR1 SGHDT and CDR2 YYEEEE. This CDR3 is 14 amino acids long. The CDR3 bases are TGTGCCAGCAGCTTAGCCCGGGCTCGGAATGAGCAGTTCTTC. It yields the protein CASSLARARNEQFF.

The sample holds one count of this clone. The chain uses TRBV7-2 and TRBJ1-5, with a weak D call TRBD1 (5 bases). With 4 bases removed from V and 7 bases from J, the gap between germline ends came to 17 bases. Germline values: CDR1 SGHTA, CDR2 FQGNSA. This CDR3 spans 15 amino acids. CDR3 nucleotide sequence: TGTGCCAGCAGCTCCCAGTCCGGTGCAGGGCAGCCCCAGCATTTT. It is translated as CASSSQSGAGQPQHF.

The chain employs TRBV28 and TRBJ2-5; 9 bases align to TRBD2. The ends lost 4 bases at V and 2 bases at J; junction bases unmatched: 5. CDR3 length equals 15 residues. Germline CDR1 reads MDHEN; CDR2 reads SYDVKM. The CDR3 region is CASSWGSGSQETQYF. The CDR3 DNA follows: TGTGCCAGCAGTTGGGGTAGCGGGAGTCAAGAGACCCAGTACTTC.

CDR3: CASSLVGTSGSKQFF. The CDR3, as DNA: TGTGCCAGCAGCTTAGTGGGTACTAGCGGGAGTAAGCAGTTCTTC. The V gene is TRBV7-9, the J gene TRBJ2-1, with 11 bases aligning to TRBD2. Germline-derived CDR1 and CDR2 are SEHNR and FQNEAQ (reference sequence). J was trimmed by 11 bases and V by 1 base; bases with no gene match: 7. The CDR3 has 15 residues.

This sequence joins TRBV5-1 and TRBJ2-2, with D perhaps TRBD1 (5 bases). Germline V gene lookup returns CDR1 SGHRS and CDR2 YFSETQ. This CDR3 has 16 amino acids. The germline V and J ends were trimmed by 0 bases and 0 bases, with 9 bases remaining between them. The CDR3 protein is CASSLAAGPNTGELFF. CDR3 DNA sequence: TGCGCCAGCAGCTTGGCGGCAGGGCCGAACACCGGGGAGCTGTTTTTT. Variable domain in full (rest from reference TRBV5-1 and TRBJ2-2): KAGVTQTPRYLIKTRGQQVTLSCSPISGHRSVSWYQQTPGQGLQFLFEYFSETQRNKGNFPGRFSGRQFSNSRSEMNVSTLELGDSALYLCASSLAAGPNTGELFFGEGSRLTVL.

The chain recombines TRBV5-1 with TRBJ1-4; no clear D gene. V dropped 2 bases and J dropped 6 bases, with 14 bases sitting between them. The CDR3 spans 15 residues. Germline V lookup: CDR1 SGHRS, CDR2 YFSETQ. The CDR3, as DNA: TGCGCCAGCAGCTTATTAGCTCTGGGCGATGAAAAACTGTTTTTT. This encodes CASSLLALGDEKLFF.

This clone was observed a handful of times. The gene calls are TRBV7-3 and TRBJ2-1; TRBD2 matches 9 bases. The J segment lost 3 bases and the V segment lost 2 bases, leaving 5 bases of the junction unmatched. The germline V gene encodes CDR1 SGHTA and CDR2 FQGTGA. The CDR3 extends over 16 amino acids. Here the CDR3 reads CASSLGLAGIYNEQFF. CDR3 DNA sequence: TGTGCCAGCAGCTTAGGCCTAGCGGGAATCTACAATGAGCAGTTCTTC.

The V gene is TRBV5-6, the J gene TRBJ2-7; unclear D gene. Germline V gene sequence: CDR1 SGHDT, CDR2 YYEEEE. The CDR3 contains 13 residues. The V end was cut by 2 bases, the J end by 0 bases, with 6 bases between. This CDR3 is CASSFSYSYEQYF. The DNA of the CDR3 is TGTGCCAGCAGCTTCTCCTACTCCTACGAGCAGTACTTC. Full variable domain (missing parts from reference TRBV5-6 and TRBJ2-7): DAGVTQSPTHLIKTRGQQVTLRCSPKSGHDTVSWYQQALGQGPQFIFQYYEEEERQRGNFPDRFSGHQFPNYSSELNVNALLLGDSALYLCASSFSYSYEQYFGPGTRLTVT.

The chain carries TRBV4-3 and TRBJ1-2; D perhaps matches TRBD1 (6 bases). From germline, CDR1 is LGHNA and CDR2 YSLEER. Trimming removed 5 bases at V and 7 bases at J, with 23 bases between. This CDR3 comprises 16 residues. The CDR3 DNA sequence: TGCGCCAGCAGCAGGGCAGGGGCAAAACCAACCGGTGGCTACACCTTC. Translating it yields CASSRAGAKPTGGYTF.

This chain uses TRBV27 with TRBJ2-1, with 14 nucleotides matching TRBD2. The CDR3 is 18 amino acids. Trimming took 6 bases from V and 0 from J; bases not matched to a gene: 7. Per germline, CDR1 MNHEY and CDR2 SMNVEV (reference sequence). The CDR3 protein is CASSQWTSGRRSYNEQFF. CDR3 DNA: TGTGCCAGCAGCCAATGGACTAGCGGGAGGCGCTCCTACAATGAGCAGTTCTTC.

This chain links TRBV4-2 with TRBJ2-5; D possibly corresponds to TRBD2 (6 bases). V lost 0 bases to trimming and J lost 1 base, with 15 bases between them. The CDR3 has 17 amino acids. The germline V gene has CDR1 LGHNA and CDR2 YNFKEQ. As DNA, the CDR3 is TGTGCCAGCAGCCAAGAGGGGGGACTGAGCGCCCAAGAGACCCAGTACTTC. This codes for CASSQEGGLSAQETQYF.

There are many counts of this clone. CDR3 protein: CASSYTGGETQYF. The CDR3 DNA reads as TGTGCCAGCAGTTACACAGGGGGAGAGACCCAGTACTTC. The chain is built from TRBV11-3 and TRBJ2-5; 8 bases match TRBD1. J was trimmed by 4 bases and V by 6 bases; bases with no gene match: 4. The CDR3 has 13 residues. Germline V CDR1 and CDR2: SGHNT, YENEEA.

V and J are TRBV10-3 and TRBJ2-3, with 7 bases lining up with TRBD1. The V gene's germline CDR1 is ENHRY and CDR2 SYGVKD. CDR3 size: 16 residues. The V gene end was trimmed by 4 bases and the J gene end by 1 base; junction bases not matched to a gene: 8. CDR3 sequence reads: CAISGRKGQGTDTQYF. Written as DNA, the CDR3 is TGTGCCATCAGTGGCAGAAAAGGACAGGGCACAGATACGCAGTATTTT.

CDR3 amino acids: CASTRWGRADEQFF. CDR3 DNA sequence: TGTGCCAGCACCCGGTGGGGGAGGGCGGATGAGCAGTTCTTC. The gene calls are TRBV11-2 and TRBJ2-1, with TRBD2 identical over 7 bases. J was trimmed by 8 bases and V by 7 bases; bases with no gene match: 11. Per germline, CDR1 SGHAT and CDR2 FQNNGV. The CDR3 covers 14 residues.